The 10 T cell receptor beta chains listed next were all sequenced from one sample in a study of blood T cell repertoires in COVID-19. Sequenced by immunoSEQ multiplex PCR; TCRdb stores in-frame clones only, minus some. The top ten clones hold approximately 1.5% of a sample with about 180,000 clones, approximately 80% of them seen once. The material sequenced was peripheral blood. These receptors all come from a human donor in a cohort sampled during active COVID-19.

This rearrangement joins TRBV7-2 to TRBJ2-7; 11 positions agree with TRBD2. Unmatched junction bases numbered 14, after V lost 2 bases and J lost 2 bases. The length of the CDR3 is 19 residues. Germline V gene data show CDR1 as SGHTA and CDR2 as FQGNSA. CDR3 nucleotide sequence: TGTGCCAGCAGCTTAAGCGCAGTGGGGACTAGCGGTTCTACCTACGAGCAGTACTTC. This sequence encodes CASSLSAVGTSGSTYEQYF.

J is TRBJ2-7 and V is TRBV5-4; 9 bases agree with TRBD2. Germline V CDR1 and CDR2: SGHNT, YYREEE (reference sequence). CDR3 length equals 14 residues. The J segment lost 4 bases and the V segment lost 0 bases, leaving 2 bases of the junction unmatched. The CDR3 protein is CASSLAGLAYEQYF. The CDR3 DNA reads TGTGCCAGCAGCTTGGCGGGACTAGCATACGAGCAGTACTTC.

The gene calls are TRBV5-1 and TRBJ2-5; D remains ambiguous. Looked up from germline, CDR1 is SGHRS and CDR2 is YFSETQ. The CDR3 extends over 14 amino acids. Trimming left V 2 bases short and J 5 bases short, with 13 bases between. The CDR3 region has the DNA TGCGCCAGCAGCTTCTCAGGCCCTCAGGAGACCCAGTACTTC. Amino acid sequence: CASSFSGPQETQYF.

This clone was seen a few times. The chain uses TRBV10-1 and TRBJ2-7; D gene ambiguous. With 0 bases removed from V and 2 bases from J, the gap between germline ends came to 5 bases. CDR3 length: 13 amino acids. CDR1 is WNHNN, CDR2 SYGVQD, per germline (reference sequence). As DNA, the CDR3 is TGCGCCAGCAGTGAGTCAACAGCCTACGAGCAGTACTTC. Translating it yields CASSESTAYEQYF.

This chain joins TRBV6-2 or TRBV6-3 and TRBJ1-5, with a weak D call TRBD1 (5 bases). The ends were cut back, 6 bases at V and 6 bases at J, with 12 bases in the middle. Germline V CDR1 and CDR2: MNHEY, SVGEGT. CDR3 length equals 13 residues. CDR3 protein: CASSLDRIQPQHF. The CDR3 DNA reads TGTGCCAGCAGCCTTGACAGAATTCAGCCCCAGCATTTT.

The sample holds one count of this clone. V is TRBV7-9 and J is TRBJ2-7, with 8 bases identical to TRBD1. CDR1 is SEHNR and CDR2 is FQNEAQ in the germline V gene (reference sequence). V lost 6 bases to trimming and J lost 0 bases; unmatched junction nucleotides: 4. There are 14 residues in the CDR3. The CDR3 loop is CASSSTGGSYEQYF. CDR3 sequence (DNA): TGTGCCAGCAGTTCTACAGGGGGCTCCTACGAGCAGTACTTC.

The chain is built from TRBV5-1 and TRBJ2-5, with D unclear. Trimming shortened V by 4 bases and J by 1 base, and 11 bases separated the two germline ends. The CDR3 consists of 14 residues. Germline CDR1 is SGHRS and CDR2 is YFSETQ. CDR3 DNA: TGCGCCAGCAGCACGTACAGATCCCAAGAGACCCAGTACTTC. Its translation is CASSTYRSQETQYF.

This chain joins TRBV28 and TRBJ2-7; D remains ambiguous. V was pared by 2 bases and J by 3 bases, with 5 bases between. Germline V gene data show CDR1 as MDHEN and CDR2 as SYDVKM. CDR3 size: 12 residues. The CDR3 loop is CASSLGIYEQYF. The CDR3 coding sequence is TGTGCCAGCAGTTTAGGCATCTACGAGCAGTACTTC.

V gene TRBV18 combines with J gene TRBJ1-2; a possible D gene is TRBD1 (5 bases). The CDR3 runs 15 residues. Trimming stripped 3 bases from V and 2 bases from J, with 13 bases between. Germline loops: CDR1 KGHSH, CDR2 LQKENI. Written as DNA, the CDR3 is TGTGCCAGCTCACCGGGGCAGATCCTGAACTATGGCTACACCTTC. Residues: CASSPGQILNYGYTF.

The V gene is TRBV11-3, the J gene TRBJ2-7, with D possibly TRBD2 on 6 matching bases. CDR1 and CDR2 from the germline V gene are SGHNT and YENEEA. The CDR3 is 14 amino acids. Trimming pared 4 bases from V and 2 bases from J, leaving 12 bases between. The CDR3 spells CASSYGGFPYEQYF. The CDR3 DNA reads TGTGCCAGCAGCTATGGGGGGTTTCCCTACGAGCAGTACTTC.